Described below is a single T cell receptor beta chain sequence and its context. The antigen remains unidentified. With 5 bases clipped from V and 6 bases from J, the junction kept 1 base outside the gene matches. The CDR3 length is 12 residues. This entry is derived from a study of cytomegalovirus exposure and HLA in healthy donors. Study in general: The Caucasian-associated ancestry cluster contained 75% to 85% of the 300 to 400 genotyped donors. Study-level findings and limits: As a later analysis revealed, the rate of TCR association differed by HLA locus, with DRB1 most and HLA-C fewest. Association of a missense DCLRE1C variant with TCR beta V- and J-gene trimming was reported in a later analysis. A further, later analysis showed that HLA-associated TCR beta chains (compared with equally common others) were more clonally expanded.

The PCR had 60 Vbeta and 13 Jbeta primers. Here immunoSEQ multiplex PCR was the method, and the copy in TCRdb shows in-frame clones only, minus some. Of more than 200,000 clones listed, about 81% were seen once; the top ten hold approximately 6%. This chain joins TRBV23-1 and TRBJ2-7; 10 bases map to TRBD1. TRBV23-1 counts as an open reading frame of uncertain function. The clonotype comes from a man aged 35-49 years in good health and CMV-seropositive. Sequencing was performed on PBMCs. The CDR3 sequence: CASSGQGVEQYF. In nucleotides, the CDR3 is TGCGCCAGCAGTGGACAGGGGGTCGAGCAGTACTTC.